This T cell receptor beta chain was profiled in a study of early T cells in non-severe SARS-CoV-2 infection. The wider study: Chains from this unsorted whole-blood bulk RNA could not be paired. The study's findings and limits: The matching step, a VDJdb search, favored anti-spike CD8 responses and missed private and CD4 specificities.

Individual cDNA molecules carried attached unique molecular identifiers. Via MiXCR, TCRdb re-called the 5' RACE reads, giving one row per CDR3 protein. The sample has about 39,000 distinct CDR3 sequences; roughly 6% are singletons. In this sample, this clonotype turned up many times. What it binds is not known. Per germline, CDR1 SGDLS and CDR2 YYNGEE. V gave up 0 bases and J gave up 1 base, with 7 bases separating them. This CDR3 has 15 amino acids. The source of this sequence is an adult who was a healthcare worker with PCR-confirmed SARS-CoV-2 infection or an uninfected control (not recorded which). Sequencing used whole blood, obtained at baseline. The genes are TRBV9 and TRBJ1-4; D remains unclear. The CDR3 is CASSVEGRTNEKLFF. As DNA, the CDR3 is TGTGCCAGCAGCGTAGAAGGGAGAACTAATGAAAAACTGTTTTTT.